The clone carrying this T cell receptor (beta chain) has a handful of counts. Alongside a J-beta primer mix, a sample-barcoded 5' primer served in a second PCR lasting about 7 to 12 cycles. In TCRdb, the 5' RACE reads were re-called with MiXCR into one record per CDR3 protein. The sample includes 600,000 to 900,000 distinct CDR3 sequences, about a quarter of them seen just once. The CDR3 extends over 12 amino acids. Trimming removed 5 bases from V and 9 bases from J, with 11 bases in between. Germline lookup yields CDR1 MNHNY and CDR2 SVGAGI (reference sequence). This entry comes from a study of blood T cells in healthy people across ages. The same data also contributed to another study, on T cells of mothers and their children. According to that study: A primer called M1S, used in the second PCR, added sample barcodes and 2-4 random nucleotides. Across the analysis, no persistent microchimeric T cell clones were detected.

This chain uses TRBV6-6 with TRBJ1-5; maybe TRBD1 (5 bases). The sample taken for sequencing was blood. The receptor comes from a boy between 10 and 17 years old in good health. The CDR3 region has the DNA TGTGCCAGCAGTAAGGCAGGGTGGCCCCAGCATTTT. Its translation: CASSKAGWPQHF.